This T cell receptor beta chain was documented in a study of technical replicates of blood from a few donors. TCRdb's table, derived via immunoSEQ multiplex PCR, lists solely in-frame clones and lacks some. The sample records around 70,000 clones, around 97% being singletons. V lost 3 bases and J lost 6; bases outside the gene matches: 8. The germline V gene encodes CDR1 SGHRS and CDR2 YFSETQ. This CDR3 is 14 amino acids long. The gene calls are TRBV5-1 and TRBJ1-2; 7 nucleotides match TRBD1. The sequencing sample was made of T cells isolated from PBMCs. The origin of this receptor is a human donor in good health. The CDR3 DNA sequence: TGCGCCAGCAGCTCGAGACAGGGCGGGAATGGCTACACCTTC. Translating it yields CASSSRQGGNGYTF.